This TCR beta chain was found in a study of high-grade serous ovarian cancer treatment subgroups. Tumor tissue was taken before any definitive surgery or chemotherapy was given. Here immunoSEQ multiplex PCR was the method, and the copy in TCRdb shows in-frame clones only, minus some. The sample lists about 16,000 clones; 73% were seen once. The source material was tumor tissue. This TCR derives from a human donor with high-grade serous ovarian cancer.

Written as DNA, the CDR3 is TGTGCCAGCAGCGCTGGACGGGACAGGGGTATAGGTGGCTACACCTTC. Protein product: CASSAGRDRGIGGYTF. The J gene is TRBJ1-2, the V gene TRBV9, with 10 bases identical to TRBD1. This CDR3 spans 16 amino acids. V dropped 3 bases and J dropped 7; count of bases not matched to a gene: 12. CDR1 is SGDLS, CDR2 YYNGEE, per germline.